One sample yielded the 32 T cell receptor beta chains listed below, sequenced in a study of shared clonotypes between healthy human individuals (dated by TCRdb to the early 2020s). The method was the immunoSEQ multiplex PCR assay. Drawn from immuneACCESS, this table holds only the in-frame rearrangements with V and J called that TCRdb kept. Clones are partly lost; checked studies trace under half to an unresolved V gene and leave the rest unexplained. The sample profile shows approximately 1.9 million clones; roughly 93% of them were found once. The ten largest make up about 1.7% of the sample. CD8 naive samples consisted of CD45RO-negative cells that were positively selected for CCR7, yielding a CD45RA+CCR7+ population without TemRA cells. The sample taken for sequencing was naive CD8+ T cells from PBMCs. The intended sense of this specimen's cell subset or site label: CD45RA+CCR7+. The receptor source for this set is a young man in good health. Some clones in this sample may be carry-over from other donors' samples.

This chain links TRBV6-5 with TRBJ1-2, with D hard to call. Germline values: CDR1 MNHEY, CDR2 SVGAGI. Trimming removed 5 bases at V and 0 bases at J, with 7 bases between. This CDR3 region has 13 residues. DNA of the CDR3: TGTGCCAGCAGTACTCTCACTAACTATGGCTACACCTTC. Protein sequence: CASSTLTNYGYTF.

The V call is TRBV19, the J call TRBJ2-7; 7 nucleotides agree with TRBD2. CDR3 length: 14 residues. With 2 bases clipped from V and 5 bases from J, the junction kept 6 bases outside the gene matches. Per the germline V gene, CDR1 is LNHDA and CDR2 is SQIVND (reference sequence). The CDR3 DNA reads as TGTGCCAGTAGTATATCTAGCGGACAACACGAGCAGTACTTC. Translating gives CASSISSGQHEQYF.

The V gene is TRBV19, the J gene TRBJ2-7, with D possibly being TRBD1 (6 bases). The CDR3 is 13 amino acids. The V end lost 4 bases, the J end lost 4 bases, and 11 bases lay between the germline ends. Germline V lookup: CDR1 LNHDA, CDR2 SQIVND (reference sequence). CDR3 region: CASSTGQFYEQYF. CDR3 nucleotides: TGTGCCAGTAGTACCGGACAGTTTTACGAGCAGTACTTC.

CDR3 in amino acids: CASSHLLADMYNEQFF. The DNA of the CDR3 is TGCGCCAGCAGCCACCTACTAGCGGACATGTACAATGAGCAGTTCTTC. The chain is built from TRBV4-1 and TRBJ2-1, with 8 bases that match TRBD2. Germline-derived CDR1 and CDR2 are MGHRA and YSYEKL. Germline trimming cut 3 bases from V and 4 bases from J; bases unmatched to any gene: 8. This CDR3 spans 16 amino acids.

The V gene is TRBV11-2, the J gene TRBJ2-4; 7 positions agree with TRBD2. The CDR3 is made up of 15 amino acids. The germline V gene has CDR1 SGHAT and CDR2 FQNNGV. Trimming at V came to 4 bases and at J to 5 bases, leaving 8 bases not matched to a gene. The CDR3 DNA follows: TGTGCCAGCAGCTCCCGGCGGGGGAGGGAAAACATTCAGTACTTC. Its protein is CASSSRRGRENIQYF.

Comment on this clone: Compared with germline, one end of the junction differs, possibly owing to a read error. The CDR3, as DNA: TGTGCCAGCAGAGGGGGACCCTTCTCCGATTTT. Translated, it gives CASRGGPFSDF. The chain recombines TRBV6-4 with TRBJ1-1; TRBD1 might be the D (6 bases). The CDR3 is made up of 11 amino acids. Germline CDR1 reads MRHNA; CDR2 reads SNTAGT.

This clone was seen a handful of times. This same CDR3 is encoded by further DNA sequences in the sample. The genes are TRBV6-6 and TRBJ2-7; D possibly uses TRBD1 or TRBD2 (5 bases each). CDR1 and CDR2 (germline): MNHNY, SVGAGI (reference sequence). The CDR3 contains 14 residues. V lost 3 bases to trimming and J lost 1 base, with 10 bases between them. CDR3 coding DNA: TGTGCCAGCAGTTATGGGGGACCGTCCTACGAGCAGTACTTC. Its translation: CASSYGGPSYEQYF.

This clone was observed once. This CDR3 is CASRGPNSGANVLTF. In DNA, the CDR3 is TGTGCCAGCAGGGGACCGAACTCTGGGGCCAACGTCCTGACTTTC. V gene TRBV27 combines with J gene TRBJ2-6, with D perhaps TRBD1 or TRBD2 (5 bases each). The germline V gene has CDR1 MNHEY and CDR2 SMNVEV (reference sequence). This CDR3 has 15 amino acids. The ends were cut back, 6 bases at V and 0 bases at J, with 9 bases in the middle. The full variable domain, with the rest looked up from reference TRBV27 and TRBJ2-6, is EAQVTQNPRYLITVTGKKLTVTCSQNMNHEYMSWYRQDPGLGLRQIYYSMNVEVTDKGDVPEGYKVSRKEKRNFPLILESPSPNQTSLYFCASRGPNSGANVLTFGAGSRLTVL.

V gene TRBV25-1 combines with J gene TRBJ2-7, with 8 nucleotides matching TRBD1. The trim removed 1 base at V and 2 bases at J, leaving 4 bases unmatched. The germline CDR1 and CDR2 sequences are MGHDK and SYGVNS. The CDR3 runs 15 residues. For the CDR3, the DNA is TGTGCCAGCAGTGAATTGGGGACAGGTCCCTACGAGCAGTACTTC. Encoded protein: CASSELGTGPYEQYF.

The rearrangement joins TRBV7-9 to TRBJ2-1; 8 bases agree with TRBD1. V lost 1 base, J lost 6 bases, and 11 bases stayed unmatched. The CDR3 sequence is 17 residues long. Germline CDR1 is SEHNR and CDR2 is FQNEAQ (reference sequence). The CDR3 nucleotides are TGTGCCAGCAGCTTAGATATATCAGGGGGCAGTTTCAATGAGCAGTTCTTC. Translating gives CASSLDISGGSFNEQFF.

V and J are TRBV14 and TRBJ2-1; D unclear. CDR3 length: 15 residues. CDR1 is SGHDN, CDR2 FVKESK, per germline. V lost 0 bases, J lost 4 bases, and 10 bases lay in between. CDR3 loop: CASSQEDGYYNEQFF. CDR3 DNA sequence: TGTGCCAGCAGCCAAGAAGACGGATATTACAATGAGCAGTTCTTC.

This sequence joins TRBV19 and TRBJ1-1; 7 bases are shared with TRBD1. CDR1 and CDR2 (germline): LNHDA, SQIVND (reference sequence). This CDR3 has 15 amino acids. Losses at the gene ends were 7 bases for V and 2 bases for J; bases not matched to a gene: 10. The CDR3: CASNQRGQPNTEAFF. The CDR3 DNA follows: TGTGCCAGTAACCAAAGGGGACAGCCCAACACTGAAGCTTTCTTT. The variable domain in full, with the rest retrieved from reference TRBV19 and TRBJ1-1, is DGGITQSPKYLFRKEGQNVTLSCEQNLNHDAMYWYRQDPGQGLRLIYYSQIVNDFQKGDIAEGYSVSREKKESFPLTVTSAQKNPTAFYLCASNQRGQPNTEAFFGQGTRLTVV.

Note on this clone: Other DNA sequences within the sample encode an identical CDR3. The chain recombines TRBV27 with TRBJ1-5; the match to TRBD1 covers 7 bases. Germline V gene sequence: CDR1 MNHEY, CDR2 SMNVEV (reference sequence). CDR3 length: 14 amino acids. With V trimmed by 5 bases and J by 2 bases, 3 bases remained unmatched. The CDR3 protein is CASSITGGNQPQHF. In DNA form, the CDR3 reads TGTGCCAGCAGTATCACAGGGGGCAATCAGCCCCAGCATTTT.

To note about this clone: The same CDR3 also results from other DNA sequences found in this sample. The gene calls are TRBV6-5 and TRBJ2-7; possible D gene TRBD1, 6 bases. The CDR3 covers 14 residues. V was clipped by 5 bases and J by 3 bases, with 14 bases between them. Germline CDR1 is MNHEY and CDR2 is SVGAGI. The CDR3 here is CASSPRRGYYEQYF. The CDR3 DNA sequence: TGTGCCAGCAGTCCGCGCAGGGGCTACTACGAGCAGTACTTC.

The chain combines TRBV7-9 with TRBJ1-4, with unresolved D. The CDR3 is 16 amino acids. Germline CDR1 SEHNR, CDR2 FQNEAQ (reference sequence). V lost 5 bases to trimming and J lost 0 bases, with 13 bases between them. This CDR3 is CASSPWRSATNEKLFF. The CDR3 DNA sequence: TGTGCCAGCAGCCCCTGGAGGAGTGCAACTAATGAAAAACTGTTTTTT.

The V call is TRBV27, the J call TRBJ2-7, with 7 bases matching TRBD1. CDR3 size: 15 residues. The V gene end was trimmed by 5 bases and the J gene end by 4 bases; junction bases not matched to a gene: 11. Germline V CDR1 and CDR2: MNHEY, SMNVEV (reference sequence). CDR3 coding DNA: TGTGCCAGCAGTATCCTACCTCGACAGGGTTACGAGCAGTACTTC. Protein sequence: CASSILPRQGYEQYF.

The J gene is TRBJ2-2, the V gene TRBV29-1, with TRBD2 identical over 7 bases. CDR3 length: 19 residues. Unmatched junction bases numbered 23, after V lost 4 bases and J lost 6 bases. CDR1 is SQVTM, CDR2 ANQGSEA, per germline. As DNA, the CDR3 is TGCAGCGTTGTCGCGGCTATAACCGGGGCGGGAGATCTGGCCGGGGAGCTGTTTTTT. Amino acid sequence: CSVVAAITGAGDLAGELFF.

This chain uses TRBV28 with TRBJ1-2, with D maybe TRBD1 (6 bases). There are 15 residues in the CDR3. Trimming removed 5 bases at V and 5 bases at J, with 18 bases between. Germline CDR1 and CDR2: MDHEN and SYDVKM. This chain's CDR3 is CASSPVAGVTYGYTF. DNA of the CDR3: TGTGCCAGCAGTCCCGTGGCAGGGGTTACTTATGGCTACACCTTC.

This clone has only one observation. The chain uses TRBV28 and TRBJ2-4, with 8 nucleotides matching TRBD2. Germline-derived CDR1 and CDR2 are MDHEN and SYDVKM. The CDR3 has 15 residues. J gave up 1 base and V 7 bases, and 6 bases lay outside the gene matches. As DNA, the CDR3 is TGTGCCAGCACCAAACTAGCGGTTGCCAAAAACATTCAGTACTTC. Protein sequence: CASTKLAVAKNIQYF.

The gene calls are TRBV9 and TRBJ2-3; TRBD2 is a possible D gene (5 bases). Germline CDR1 and CDR2: SGDLS and YYNGEE. This CDR3 has 16 residues. Trimming stripped 3 bases from V and 2 bases from J, with 16 bases between. CDR3 region: CASSARLASTTDTQYF. Written as DNA, the CDR3 is TGTGCCAGCAGCGCCCGATTAGCGTCCACCACAGATACGCAGTATTTT.

The chain is built from TRBV4-2 and TRBJ2-5, with unresolved D. The CDR3 contains 15 residues. In germline, CDR1 is LGHNA, CDR2 YNFKEQ. V was shortened by 0 bases and J by 4 bases, with 12 bases between the two germline ends. Here the CDR3 DNA reads TGTGCCAGCAGCCAAGATCTGCGGAGCGTAGAGACCCAGTACTTC. This codes for CASSQDLRSVETQYF.

Concerning this clone itself: This same CDR3 is encoded by further DNA sequences in the sample. This rearrangement joins TRBV5-1 to TRBJ2-7, with 10 nucleotides matching TRBD1. Germline assignment: CDR1 SGHRS and CDR2 YFSETQ. Unmatched junction bases numbered 4, after V lost 5 bases and J lost 2 bases. The CDR3 totals 14 residues. CDR3 residues: CASRAGTGAYEQYF. Written as DNA, the CDR3 is TGCGCCAGCAGAGCCGGGACAGGGGCCTACGAGCAGTACTTC. The complete variable domain, with remaining parts taken from reference TRBV5-1 and TRBJ2-7, reads KAGVTQTPRYLIKTRGQQVTLSCSPISGHRSVSWYQQTPGQGLQFLFEYFSETQRNKGNFPGRFSGRQFSNSRSEMNVSTLELGDSALYLCASRAGTGAYEQYFGPGTRLTVT.

The chain is built from TRBV28 and TRBJ1-5; the match to TRBD1 covers 10 bases. The J segment lost 4 bases and the V segment lost 4 bases, leaving 19 bases of the junction unmatched. The CDR3 runs 20 residues. CDR1 is MDHEN, CDR2 SYDVKM, per germline. CDR3 region: CASSWGSNILGQGFNQPQHF. In nucleotides, the CDR3 is TGTGCCAGCAGTTGGGGTTCGAATATTCTGGGACAGGGGTTTAATCAGCCCCAGCATTTT.

The rearrangement links TRBV5-1 to TRBJ2-1; D is perhaps TRBD1 (6 bases). V shed 4 bases and J shed 4 bases, with 15 bases lying between them. The CDR3 length is 15 residues. Germline assignment: CDR1 SGHRS and CDR2 YFSETQ. CDR3 protein: CASSQFRDTYNEQFF. The CDR3 DNA follows: TGCGCCAGCAGCCAGTTCCGGGACACGTACAATGAGCAGTTCTTC.

About this clone itself: The same CDR3 is also encoded by other DNA sequences in this sample. The genes are TRBV19 and TRBJ1-1; no definite D call. Trimming took off 3 bases at V and 1 base at J, with 6 bases between the two ends. The CDR3 length is 13 residues. Germline V CDR1 and CDR2: LNHDA, SQIVND (reference sequence). The CDR3 spells CASSIRGNTEAFF. CDR3 bases: TGTGCCAGTAGTATTCGGGGGAACACTGAAGCTTTCTTT.

This chain connects TRBV27 to TRBJ1-2, with 8 nucleotides matching TRBD1. Germline CDR1 and CDR2: MNHEY and SMNVEV (reference sequence). The junction had 8 bases not matched to a gene; V was cut back by 7 bases and J by 4 bases. The CDR3 is made up of 14 amino acids. CDR3 in amino acids: CASKKTGASYGYTF. The CDR3 DNA follows: TGTGCCAGCAAGAAGACAGGGGCCTCCTATGGCTACACCTTC.

The CDR3 is CASSLSGSLYNEQFF. The DNA of the CDR3 is TGTGCCAGCAGCTTGAGCGGGAGCCTCTACAATGAGCAGTTCTTC. The chain is built from TRBV11-2 and TRBJ2-1, with 8 positions matching TRBD2. The CDR3 covers 15 residues. Germline V gives CDR1 SGHAT, CDR2 FQNNGV. Trimming removed 3 bases from V and 3 bases from J; junction bases left unmatched: 4.

The rearrangement joins TRBV15 to TRBJ2-1, with no clear D. Trimming removed 1 base from V and 1 base from J, with 14 bases in between. The CDR3 totals 17 residues. The germline CDR1 and CDR2 sequences are LNHNV and YYDKDF (reference sequence). Here the CDR3 reads CATSRVPLGLSYNEQFF. CDR3 in DNA: TGTGCCACCAGCAGAGTTCCCTTGGGGTTATCCTACAATGAGCAGTTCTTC.

V usage is TRBV11-2 and J usage is TRBJ2-5; D is ambiguous. V was pared by 6 bases and J by 7 bases, with 15 bases between. The CDR3 covers 13 residues. Germline CDR1 and CDR2: SGHAT and FQNNGV. The CDR3 DNA follows: TGTGCCAGCAGGTCACCGGGCCCAGGGACCCAGTACTTC. It is translated as CASRSPGPGTQYF.

The rearrangement joins TRBV11-2 to TRBJ2-7, with D perhaps matching TRBD1 or TRBD2 (5 bases each). The germline CDR1 and CDR2 sequences are SGHAT and FQNNGV. Trimming left V 4 bases short and J 2 bases short, with 18 bases between. CDR3 length: 16 residues. CDR3: CASSSPGGRSPYEQYF. In DNA, the CDR3 is TGTGCCAGCAGCTCGCCTGGGGGACGGTCGCCCTACGAGCAGTACTTC.

This rearrangement joins TRBV13 to TRBJ2-3; D is ambiguous. Trimming stripped 5 bases from V and 6 bases from J, with 9 bases between. Germline V CDR1 and CDR2: PRHDT, FYEKMQ (reference sequence). The CDR3 consists of 12 residues. The CDR3: CASSPGPDTQYF. The DNA for the CDR3 is TGTGCCAGCAGCCCCGGCCCCGATACGCAGTATTTT. Full variable domain (rest looked up from reference TRBV13 and TRBJ2-3): AAGVIQSPRHLIKEKRETATLKCYPIPRHDTVYWYQQGPGQDPQFLISFYEKMQSDKGSIPDRFSAQQFSDYHSELNMSSLELGDSALYFCASSPGPDTQYFGPGTRLTVL.

The gene calls are TRBV4-1 and TRBJ2-1, with 8 bases matching TRBD2. Germline lookup yields CDR1 MGHRA and CDR2 YSYEKL. The CDR3 is made up of 16 amino acids. V shed 1 base, J shed 10 bases, and the junction held 12 bases outside the gene matches. For the CDR3, the DNA is TGCGCCAGCAGCCAAGGGTTGGGACTAGTCAGTCGGGAGCAGTTCTTC. It translates to CASSQGLGLVSREQFF.